The present T cell receptor (beta chain) was sequenced within a study of T cell changes during pregnancy in multiple sclerosis. Assay: immunoSEQ multiplex PCR; the TCRdb copy retains only in-frame clones and omits some. The data hold over 60,000 clones, with around 92% observed a single time. The CDR3 loop spans 17 amino acids. Germline V gives CDR1 SGHTA, CDR2 FQGNSA. Trimming took 4 bases from V and 2 from J; bases not matched to a gene: 9. This clone was observed a single time. The chain employs TRBV7-2 and TRBJ1-5; 9 bases agree with TRBD1. The sample here was peripheral blood, taken in the third trimester of pregnancy. The sequence came from a female donor in good health, enrolled as a control in a pregnancy study. In nucleotides, the CDR3 is TGTGCCAGCAGCTCCCCCCCGGGACAGGGAGGCAATCAGCCCCAGCATTTT. Protein sequence: CASSSPPGQGGNQPQHF.